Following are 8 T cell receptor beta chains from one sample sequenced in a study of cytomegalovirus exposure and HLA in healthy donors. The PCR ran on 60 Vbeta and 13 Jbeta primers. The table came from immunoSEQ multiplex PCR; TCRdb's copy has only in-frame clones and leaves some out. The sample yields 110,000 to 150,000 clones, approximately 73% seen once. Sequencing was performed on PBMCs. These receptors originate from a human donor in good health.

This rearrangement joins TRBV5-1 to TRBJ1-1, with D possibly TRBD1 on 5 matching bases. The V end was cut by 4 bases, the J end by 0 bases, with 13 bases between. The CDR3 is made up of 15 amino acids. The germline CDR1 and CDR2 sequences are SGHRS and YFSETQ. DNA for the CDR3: TGCGCCAGCAGCCCTCTGGGAGGGGTGAACACTGAAGCTTTCTTT. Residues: CASSPLGGVNTEAFF.

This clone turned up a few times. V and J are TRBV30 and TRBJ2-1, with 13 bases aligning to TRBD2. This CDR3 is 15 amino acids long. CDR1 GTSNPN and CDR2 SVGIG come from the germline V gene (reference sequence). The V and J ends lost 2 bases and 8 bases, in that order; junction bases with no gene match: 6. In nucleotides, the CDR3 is TGTGCCTGGAGTCTAGTACTAGCGGGAGGGGATGAGCAGTTCTTC. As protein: CAWSLVLAGGDEQFF.

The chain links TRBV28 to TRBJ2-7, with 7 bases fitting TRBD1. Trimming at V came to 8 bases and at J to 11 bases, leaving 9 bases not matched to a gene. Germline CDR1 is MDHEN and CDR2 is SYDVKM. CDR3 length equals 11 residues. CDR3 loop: CASSGTASKYF. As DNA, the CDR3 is TGTGCCAGCTCCGGGACAGCCTCCAAGTACTTC.

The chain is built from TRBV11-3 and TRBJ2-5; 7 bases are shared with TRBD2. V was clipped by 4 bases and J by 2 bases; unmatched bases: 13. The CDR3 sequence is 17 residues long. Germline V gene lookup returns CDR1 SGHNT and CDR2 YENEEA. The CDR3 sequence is CASSYPGPLARQETQYF. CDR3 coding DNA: TGTGCCAGCAGCTATCCCGGCCCACTAGCGAGGCAAGAGACCCAGTACTTC.

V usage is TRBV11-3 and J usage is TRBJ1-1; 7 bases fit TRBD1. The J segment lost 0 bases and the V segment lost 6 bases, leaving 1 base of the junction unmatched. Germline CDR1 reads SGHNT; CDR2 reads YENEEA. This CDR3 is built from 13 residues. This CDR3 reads CASRTGLNTEAFF. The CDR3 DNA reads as TGTGCCAGCAGGACAGGGTTGAACACTGAAGCTTTCTTT.

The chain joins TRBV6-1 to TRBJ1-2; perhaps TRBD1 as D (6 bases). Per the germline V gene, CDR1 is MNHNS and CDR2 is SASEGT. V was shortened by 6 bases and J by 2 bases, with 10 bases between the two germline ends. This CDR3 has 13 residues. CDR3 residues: CASSPQGNYGYTF. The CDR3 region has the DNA TGTGCCAGCAGCCCGCAGGGGAACTATGGCTACACCTTC.

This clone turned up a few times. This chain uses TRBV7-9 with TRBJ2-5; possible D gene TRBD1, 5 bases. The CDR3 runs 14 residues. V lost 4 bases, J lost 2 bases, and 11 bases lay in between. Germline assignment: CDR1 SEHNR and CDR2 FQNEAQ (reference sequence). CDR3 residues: CASSSGQGQETQYF. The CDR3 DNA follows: TGTGCCAGCAGCTCAGGACAAGGACAAGAGACCCAGTACTTC.

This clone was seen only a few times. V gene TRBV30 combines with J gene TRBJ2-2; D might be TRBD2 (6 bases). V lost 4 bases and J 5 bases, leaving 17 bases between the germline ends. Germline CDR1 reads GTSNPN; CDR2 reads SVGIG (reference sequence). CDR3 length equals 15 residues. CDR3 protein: CAWTVVAEDTGELFF. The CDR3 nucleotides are TGTGCCTGGACAGTGGTAGCGGAAGATACCGGGGAGCTGTTTTTT.